These T cell receptor beta chains were read from a single sample in a study of T cell responses to AZD1222 COVID-19 vaccine. Generated by immunoSEQ multiplex PCR, the TCRdb table keeps only in-frame clones and is missing some. The sample holds about 100,000 clones, around nine tenths seen once. The specimen comprised peripheral blood, sampled on day 0 of MenACWY control vaccination. The receptors were gathered from an adult in good health. CDR3s include the opening cysteine and the closing phenylalanine or tryptophan. Fields, in order: clone size, D gene, J gene, V gene, CDR3 DNA, CDR3 protein. A D gene is named only where the DNA matches it firmly. Not every row has a clone size; where given, it reads once, few, many or a size class.

>-|TRBD1|TRBJ1-1|TRBV4-1
TGCGCCAGCAGCCGATCGGGACAGGGACTATGGAACACTGAAGCTTTCTTT
CASSRSGQGLWNTEAFF
>-|TRBD1|TRBJ1-6|TRBV11-2
TGTGCCAGCAGGTTAGGGGACAGGTATAATTCACCCCTCCACTTT
CASRLGDRYNSPLHF
>-|TRBD2|TRBJ2-1|TRBV4-3
TGCGCCAGCAGCCAAGTGACACTAGCGGGGGGACCGAATGAGCAGTTCTTC
CASSQVTLAGGPNEQFF
>-|-|TRBJ1-6|TRBV21-1
TGTGCCAGCAGCCCCCGGAAGAGGGAGGCCCTTGTCAGCTCCTATAATTCACCCCTCCACTTT
CASSPRKREALVSSYNSPLHF
>-|-|TRBJ1-2|TRBV18
TGTGCCAGCTCACCTGACCAGGGCGGCTACACCTTC
CASSPDQGGYTF
>once|TRBD2|TRBJ2-1|TRBV5-1
TGCGCCAGCAGCTTGGCTAGCGGGGGTTACAATGAGCAGTTCTTC
CASSLASGGYNEQFF
>-|-|TRBJ1-5|TRBV18
TGTGCCAGCTCACCTGCTGGGGGCTCTCAGCCCCAGCATTTT
CASSPAGGSQPQHF
>-|TRBD1|TRBJ1-1|TRBV29-1
TGCAGCGTTGCCGGGACAGGGGGCAAGAACACTGAAGCTTTCTTT
CSVAGTGGKNTEAFF
>-|-|TRBJ1-3|TRBV4-3
TGCGCCAGCAGCCCGGGGTGGGGGGCTGGAAACACCATATATTTT
CASSPGWGAGNTIYF
>-|-|TRBJ1-1|TRBV30
TGTGCCCACTCGGGGATGAACACTGAAGCTTTCTTT
CAHSGMNTEAFF
>-|TRBD1|TRBJ1-3|TRBV15
TGTGCCACCAGGACGACAGGGATTGCCTCTGGAAACACCATATATTTT
CATRTTGIASGNTIYF
>-|TRBD2|TRBJ2-7|TRBV23-1
TGCGCCAGCCAACCTTCCAAGACGGGGGGTCGGTACGAGCAGTACTTC
CASQPSKTGGRYEQYF
>-|-|TRBJ2-7|TRBV4-3
TGCGCCAGCAGCCCAGATGACAGAATCGAGCAGTACTTC
CASSPDDRIEQYF
>-|TRBD1|TRBJ2-2|TRBV4-2
TGTGCCAGCAGCCAGGGTGACCGGGACAGATCGAACACCGGGGAGCTGTTTTTT
CASSQGDRDRSNTGELFF
>-|-|TRBJ2-1|TRBV6-2/TRBV6-3
TGTGCCAGCAGTTACTCGATGGGAGGTGAGCAGTTCTTC
CASSYSMGGEQFF